A selection of T cell receptor beta chains follows, all from one sample in a study of cytomegalovirus exposure and HLA in healthy donors. TCRdb keeps only in-frame clones here, not all; method: immunoSEQ multiplex PCR. The sample shows 55,000 to 75,000 clones, 80% to 95% of them seen only once. The sample was PBMCs. These receptors were taken from a man in his late teens or twenties in good health and CMV-seropositive. The CDR3 runs from the conserved cysteine through the conserved F or W. A D gene is named only where the DNA matches it firmly. Rows may omit the clone size; those that give it use once, few, many or a size class.

clone_size	v_call	cdr3_length	j_call	d_call	cdr3_aa	cdr3_nt
NA	TRBV7-2	13	TRBJ2-2	NA	CASSFFVSGELFF	TGTGCCAGCAGCTTTTTCGTGTCCGGGGAGCTGTTTTTT
NA	TRBV29-1	11	TRBJ1-1	NA	CSVAGYTEAFF	TGCAGCGTAGCGGGGTACACTGAAGCTTTCTTT
NA	TRBV29-1	12	TRBJ2-1	NA	CSVESGGNEQFF	TGCAGCGTTGAAAGCGGTGGGAATGAGCAGTTCTTC
NA	TRBV18	13	TRBJ2-1	NA	CASSPGTGDDQFF	TGTGCCAGCTCACCTGGGACGGGGGACGATCAGTTCTTC
NA	TRBV7-9	13	TRBJ1-1	NA	CASSSKSAPEAFF	TGTGCCAGCAGCTCAAAGAGCGCACCTGAAGCTTTCTTT
NA	TRBV27	14	TRBJ2-7	TRBD1	CASRWDRATYEQYF	TGTGCCAGCAGATGGGACAGGGCGACCTACGAGCAGTACTTC
NA	TRBV13	18	TRBJ2-7	TRBD1	CASSLMKGTALATYEQYF	TGTGCCAGCAGCCTCATGAAAGGGACAGCCCTTGCGACCTACGAGCAGTACTTC
NA	TRBV2	15	TRBJ2-6	NA	CASTGGYSGANVLTF	TGTGCCAGCACCGGCGGATACTCTGGGGCCAACGTCCTGACTTTC
NA	TRBV27	16	TRBJ2-7	TRBD1	CASSSISGTGFYEQYF	TGTGCCAGCAGTTCAATATCAGGGACAGGTTTCTACGAGCAGTACTTC
NA	TRBV27	13	TRBJ1-2	NA	CASSLAGVHGYTF	TGTGCCAGCAGTTTGGCAGGGGTTCATGGCTACACCTTC
few	TRBV10-3	12	TRBJ2-7	TRBD2	CAISIAGDEQYF	TGTGCCATCAGTATAGCGGGAGACGAGCAGTACTTC
NA	TRBV5-4	16	TRBJ2-1	TRBD2	CASSKVLAGAYNEQFF	TGTGCCAGCAGCAAGGTCCTAGCGGGGGCCTACAATGAGCAGTTCTTC
NA	TRBV5-4	15	TRBJ2-7	NA	CASSAQGLDPYEQYF	TGTGCCAGCAGCGCCCAGGGACTGGACCCCTACGAGCAGTACTTC
NA	TRBV5-1	15	TRBJ2-1	NA	CASSMVVSGKNEQFF	TGCGCCAGCAGCATGGTCGTGTCGGGGAAGAATGAGCAGTTCTTC
NA	TRBV7-3	15	TRBJ2-2	NA	CASSLWATQGGELFF	TGTGCCAGCAGCTTATGGGCTACACAAGGAGGGGAGCTGTTTTTT
once	TRBV30	14	TRBJ1-1	NA	CAWKRSRGNTEAFF	TGTGCCTGGAAGAGGTCCCGGGGGAACACTGAAGCTTTCTTT
NA	TRBV19	14	TRBJ2-1	TRBD2	CASSGRSSYNEQFF	TGTGCCAGCAGCGGGAGGAGCTCCTACAATGAGCAGTTCTTC
NA	TRBV6-5	15	TRBJ2-7	NA	CASSSGTTSSYEQYF	TGTGCCAGCAGTTCCGGGACAACCAGCTCCTACGAGCAGTACTTC
few	TRBV7-9	12	TRBJ2-1	NA	CASRTGGHEQFF	TGTGCCAGCAGGACCGGGGGGCATGAGCAGTTCTTC
NA	TRBV19	15	TRBJ2-3	TRBD2	CASSTGRFGEDTQYF	TGTGCCAGTAGTACCGGGAGGTTCGGAGAGGATACGCAGTATTTT
NA	TRBV4-2	17	TRBJ2-1	TRBD2	CASSQETSGSSYNEQFF	TGTGCCAGCAGCCAAGAAACTAGCGGGAGCTCCTACAATGAGCAGTTCTTC
NA	TRBV27	15	TRBJ2-7	NA	CASSSVFGARDEQYF	TGTGCCAGCAGTTCCGTCTTTGGGGCCAGGGACGAGCAGTACTTC
once	TRBV5-6	14	TRBJ2-1	TRBD2	CASKGPAGGSEQFF	TGTGCCAGCAAGGGTCCAGCGGGAGGATCCGAGCAGTTCTTC
NA	TRBV10-3	14	TRBJ2-7	TRBD1	CAISPGQGVYEQYF	TGTGCCATCAGTCCGGGACAGGGGGTCTACGAGCAGTACTTC
NA	TRBV7-3	15	TRBJ2-2	NA	CASSFLSGGTGELFF	TGTGCCAGCAGCTTCCTGAGTGGAGGCACCGGGGAGCTGTTTTTT
NA	TRBV28	10	TRBJ2-7	NA	CASSRYEQYF	TGTGCCAGCAGCAGATACGAGCAGTACTTC
NA	TRBV20-1	10	TRBJ2-3	NA	CSGRTDTQYF	TGCAGTGGGCGCACAGATACGCAGTATTTT
NA	TRBV30	14	TRBJ2-3	NA	CAWSSVGGTDTQYF	TGTGCCTGGAGTAGCGTAGGGGGCACAGATACGCAGTATTTT
NA	TRBV27	13	TRBJ2-1	NA	CASSLSGGNEQFF	TGTGCCAGCAGTTTATCGGGGGGTAATGAGCAGTTCTTC
NA	TRBV6-6	15	TRBJ1-1	NA	CASSYNVEVDTEAFF	TGTGCCAGCAGTTACAATGTGGAGGTCGACACTGAAGCTTTCTTT
NA	TRBV29-1	12	TRBJ2-7	NA	CSGGPDSYEQYF	TGCAGCGGCGGGCCCGACTCCTACGAGCAGTACTTC
NA	TRBV28	15	TRBJ1-2	NA	CASSLDLAGTYGYTF	TGTGCCAGCAGTTTAGATTTGGCAGGCACCTATGGCTACACCTTC
NA	TRBV9	16	TRBJ2-2	TRBD1	CASSVSQGADTGELFF	TGTGCCAGCAGCGTATCGCAGGGGGCCGACACCGGGGAGCTGTTTTTT
NA	TRBV5-1	13	TRBJ1-5	NA	CASSLAGNQPQHF	TGCGCCAGCAGCTTGGCCGGGAATCAGCCCCAGCATTTT
NA	TRBV11-2	15	TRBJ2-3	NA	CASSLGRRLSDTQYF	TGTGCCAGCAGCTTAGGGAGGCGCCTATCAGATACGCAGTATTTT